This T cell receptor beta chain was found in a study of blood T cell repertoires in COVID-19. Original processing methods: Amplified reference gene primers provided the basis for estimating nucleated cell counts. Clones were sequenced by immunoSEQ multiplex PCR, and TCRdb holds only the in-frame ones, with some missing. That table gives V, J and clone size, and the DNA gave D and trimming. Of approximately 480,000 clones in the sample, 87% were seen once. Donors in Cohort 3 counted as recovered after two negative PCRs, clearance, or symptom resolution. This CDR3 has 13 residues. V lost 0 bases and J 8 bases, leaving 10 bases between the germline ends. The V gene's germline CDR1 is SGHAT and CDR2 FQNNGV.

The sequence was obtained from a woman aged 18-29 years who had recovered from COVID-19. Material for sequencing was PBMCs or T cells enriched from blood (not recorded which). V is TRBV11-2 and J is TRBJ1-2; tentative D call: TRBD1 (6 bases). Here the CDR3 reads CASSLEQGYGYTF. DNA of the CDR3: TGTGCCAGCAGCTTAGAACAGGGATACGGCTACACCTTC.